These 17 T cell receptor beta chains were sequenced from one sample in a study of shared clonotypes between healthy human individuals. Repertoires were generated with immunoSEQ multiplex PCR, while TCRdb's copy carries only in-frame clones and drops some. The sample gives about 1.1 million clones, roughly 77% of which show up once; roughly 0.83% is in the top ten. Sequencing was carried out using memory CD4+ T cells from PBMCs. Subset defined: CD45RA-negative fraction. The receptor set was obtained from a man aged 18 to 30 in good health. Some clones in this sample may be carry-over from other donors' samples.

Only a few counts were recorded for this clone. The rearrangement links TRBV28 to TRBJ1-1; 8 nucleotides agree with TRBD1. Trimming at V came to 0 bases and at J to 5 bases, leaving 2 bases not matched to a gene. The V gene's germline CDR1 is MDHEN and CDR2 SYDVKM. The CDR3 loop spans 14 amino acids. The chain's CDR3 is CASSLWQGATEAFF. The CDR3 DNA sequence: TGTGCCAGCAGTTTATGGCAGGGGGCAACTGAAGCTTTCTTT.

The chain has TRBV7-8 and TRBJ1-4; D gene unclear. V lost 0 bases and J 6 bases, leaving 8 bases between the germline ends. Germline assignment: CDR1 SGHVS and CDR2 FQNEAQ. The CDR3 length is 14 residues. CDR3 residues: CASSLAGFDEKLFF. The CDR3 coding sequence is TGTGCCAGCAGCTTAGCGGGTTTCGATGAAAAACTGTTTTTT.

The chain joins TRBV4-1 to TRBJ2-1; no reliable D call. The length of the CDR3 is 13 residues. The V gene's germline CDR1 is MGHRA and CDR2 YSYEKL. V gave up 0 bases and J gave up 8 bases, with 8 bases separating them. CDR3 amino acids: CASSQEMRYEQFF. CDR3 DNA: TGCGCCAGCAGCCAAGAGATGCGGTATGAGCAGTTCTTC.

The CDR3 sequence is CASSYSRVLSYEQYF. The CDR3 bases are TGTGCCAGCAGTTACTCACGCGTGCTCTCCTACGAGCAGTACTTC. The chain couples TRBV6-6 to TRBJ2-7; no firm D call. CDR3 length equals 15 residues. Trimming pared 0 bases from V and 0 bases from J, leaving 9 bases between. The V gene's germline CDR1 is MNHNY and CDR2 SVGAGI (reference sequence).

Only one count was recorded for this clone. The rearrangement links TRBV19 to TRBJ1-2; 7 bases map to TRBD1. V dropped 5 bases and J dropped 7; count of bases not matched to a gene: 7. The CDR3 totals 13 residues. CDR1 and CDR2 from the germline V gene are LNHDA and SQIVND (reference sequence). DNA for the CDR3: TGTGCCAGTAGTGATTCTGACAGGGCTGGCTACACCTTC. This translates into CASSDSDRAGYTF.

This clone was recorded a few times. Within the sample, other DNA sequences also encode this same CDR3. This chain links TRBV2 with TRBJ1-1; 7 bases line up with TRBD1. CDR1 and CDR2 from the germline V gene are SNHLY and FYNNEI. CDR3 length: 14 amino acids. The trim removed 4 bases at V and 0 bases at J, leaving 2 bases unmatched. The CDR3 DNA reads as TGTGCCAGCAGTGGGACAGGTGTGAACACTGAAGCTTTCTTT. This gives the protein CASSGTGVNTEAFF.

The sample holds one count of this clone. This chain connects TRBV5-4 to TRBJ2-7; D perhaps matches TRBD2 (5 bases). The germline V and J ends were trimmed by 3 bases and 0 bases, with 10 bases remaining between them. In germline, CDR1 is SGHNT, CDR2 YYREEE (reference sequence). CDR3 length: 14 residues. The CDR3 sequence is CASSSTSSSYEQYF. CDR3 bases: TGTGCCAGCAGCTCCACTAGTAGCTCCTACGAGCAGTACTTC.

This sequence joins TRBV4-1 and TRBJ1-4, with 9 bases identical to TRBD1. Looked up from germline, CDR1 is MGHRA and CDR2 is YSYEKL. This CDR3 region has 14 residues. The ends lost 1 base at V and 17 bases at J; junction bases unmatched: 11. The CDR3 sequence: CASSQGWARDRVFF. The CDR3 nucleotides read TGCGCCAGCAGCCAAGGGTGGGCCCGGGACAGGGTATTTTTT.

The chain is built from TRBV11-3 and TRBJ2-1; 11 bases are shared with TRBD2. Trimming at V came to 3 bases and at J to 4 bases, leaving 2 bases not matched to a gene. There are 15 residues in the CDR3. Per germline, CDR1 SGHNT and CDR2 YENEEA. DNA of the CDR3: TGTGCCAGCAGCTTCGGGACTAGCGGTTACAATGAGCAGTTCTTC. It specifies CASSFGTSGYNEQFF.

The genes are TRBV7-9 and TRBJ1-4, with D unresolved. The CDR3 sequence is 10 residues long. Between the trimmed V and J ends, which lost 8 bases and 5 bases, there was a span of 3 bases. Germline CDR1 and CDR2: SEHNR and FQNEAQ (reference sequence). CDR3 in DNA: TGTGCCAGCGCGAATGAAAAACTGTTTTTT. This sequence encodes CASANEKLFF.

Concerning this clone: The identical CDR3 is also encoded by other nucleotide sequences in the sample. The chain carries TRBV7-9 and TRBJ2-2; D gene unclear. Germline V CDR1 and CDR2: SEHNR, FQNEAQ (reference sequence). The CDR3 is 14 residues long. The V end was cut by 2 bases, the J end by 2 bases, with 6 bases between. This CDR3 is CASSLTANTGELFF. The DNA for the CDR3 is TGTGCCAGCAGCTTAACCGCTAACACCGGGGAGCTGTTTTTT.

This clone was observed a handful of times. Other DNA sequences in this specimen translate into the identical CDR3. The chain combines TRBV5-1 with TRBJ1-5; 10 nucleotides match TRBD1. V lost 3 bases and J lost 4; bases outside the gene matches: 4. There are 15 residues in the CDR3. Germline CDR1 and CDR2: SGHRS and YFSETQ. The CDR3 region has the DNA TGCGCCAGCAGCTCGGGGACAGGGGATAATCAGCCCCAGCATTTT. It codes for CASSSGTGDNQPQHF.

A word on this clone: A much larger clone differs from this one at a single base, so this may be a read error. The chain has TRBV7-9 and TRBJ1-1, with unresolved D. Per the germline V gene, CDR1 is SEHNR and CDR2 is FQNEAQ (reference sequence). CDR3 length: 11 amino acids. Trimming left V 2 bases short and J 2 bases short, with 0 bases between. DNA of the CDR3: TGTGCCAGCAGCTTAAACACTGAAGCTTTCTTT. Amino acids: CASSLNTEAFF.

The J gene is TRBJ2-1, the V gene TRBV4-3, with D possibly matching TRBD1 (5 bases). V was pared by 4 bases and J by 9 bases, with 16 bases between. This CDR3 has 14 amino acids. Germline V lookup: CDR1 LGHNA, CDR2 YSLEER. CDR3 coding DNA: TGCGCCAGCAGCCCCCAGCCAGGGTCCAGTGAGCAGTTCTTC. Translated: CASSPQPGSSEQFF.

The gene calls are TRBV6-4 and TRBJ2-1; no clear D. V lost 2 bases, J lost 9 bases, and 8 bases lay in between. The CDR3 loop spans 12 amino acids. Germline loops: CDR1 MRHNA, CDR2 SNTAGT. CDR3 nucleotide sequence: TGTGCCAGCAGTGACGAGGTAGGTGAGCAGTTCTTC. Translating it yields CASSDEVGEQFF.

In its sample, this clone was seen a few times. V gene TRBV4-1 combines with J gene TRBJ2-2; 10 bases are shared with TRBD1. In germline, CDR1 is MGHRA, CDR2 YSYEKL. Trimming took 4 bases from V and 4 from J; bases not matched to a gene: 3. The CDR3 has 15 residues. The CDR3 region is CASSPGTGVTGELFF. The DNA for the CDR3 is TGCGCCAGCAGCCCAGGGACAGGGGTCACCGGGGAGCTGTTTTTT.

This rearrangement joins TRBV10-2 to TRBJ1-5, with no clear D. Trimming stripped 0 bases from V and 7 bases from J, with 7 bases between. The germline CDR1 and CDR2 sequences are WSHSY and SAAADI. There are 13 residues in the CDR3. The chain's CDR3 is CASSESWAQPQHF. The CDR3 DNA is TGCGCCAGCAGTGAGTCTTGGGCACAGCCCCAGCATTTT.